A single T cell receptor beta chain is shown here with its context. The antigen is undetermined. These data are taken from a study of T cell repertoires in cytomegalovirus infection. Study-level background: Shared public TCR beta signatures pointed to both CMV infection and a matching HLA type. Study-level points and caveats: What dominated the ex vivo response were HLA-C-restricted CMV-specific TCR beta clonotypes. Individuals carrying CMV plus the relevant HLA were identified by cumulative frequency of public TCR beta families.

In germline, CDR1 is SQVTM, CDR2 ANQGSEA. Trimming stripped 6 bases from V and 5 bases from J, with 16 bases between. The CDR3 is 13 residues long. One entry per CDR3 protein results from TCRdb running MiXCR on the reads. The table includes over 85,000 distinct CDR3 sequences, approximately 17% detected once. The sample consisted of PBMCs. V and J are TRBV29-1 and TRBJ1-1, with D perhaps TRBD1 (6 bases). The sequence derives from a human donor in good health (CMV status not recorded). Some clones in this sample may be carry-over from other donors' samples. The CDR3 nucleotides are TGCAGCGTCGCAGGGGTCCTAGCTACTGAAGCTTTCTTT. Its translation: CSVAGVLATEAFF.